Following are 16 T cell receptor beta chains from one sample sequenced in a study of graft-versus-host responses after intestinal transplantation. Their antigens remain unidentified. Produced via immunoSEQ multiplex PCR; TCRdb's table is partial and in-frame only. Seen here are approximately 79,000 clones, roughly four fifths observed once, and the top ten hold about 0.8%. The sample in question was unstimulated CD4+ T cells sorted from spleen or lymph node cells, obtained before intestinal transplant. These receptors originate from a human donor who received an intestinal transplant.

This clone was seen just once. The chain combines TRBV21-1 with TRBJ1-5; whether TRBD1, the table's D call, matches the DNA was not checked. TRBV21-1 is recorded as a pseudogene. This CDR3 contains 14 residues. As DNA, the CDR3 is TGTGCCAGCAGCGGGGGACAAATACATCAGCCCCAGCATTTT. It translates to CASSGGQIHQPQHF.

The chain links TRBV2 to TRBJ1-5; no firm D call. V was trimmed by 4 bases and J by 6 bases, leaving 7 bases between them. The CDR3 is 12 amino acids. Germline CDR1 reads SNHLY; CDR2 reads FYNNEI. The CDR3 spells CASSVRGQPQHF. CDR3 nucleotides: TGTGCCAGCAGTGTCCGGGGTCAGCCCCAGCATTTT.

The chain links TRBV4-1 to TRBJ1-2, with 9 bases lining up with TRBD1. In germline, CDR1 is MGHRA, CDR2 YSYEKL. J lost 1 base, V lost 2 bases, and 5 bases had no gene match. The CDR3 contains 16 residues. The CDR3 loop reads CASSQPWDRDNYGYTF. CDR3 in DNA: TGCGCCAGCAGCCAACCCTGGGACAGGGATAACTATGGCTACACCTTC.

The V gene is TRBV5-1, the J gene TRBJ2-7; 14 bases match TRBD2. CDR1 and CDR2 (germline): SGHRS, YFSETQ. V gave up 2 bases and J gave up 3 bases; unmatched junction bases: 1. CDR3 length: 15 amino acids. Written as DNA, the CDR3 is TGCGCCAGCAGCTTCGGACTAGCGGGAGGCTACGAGCAGTACTTC. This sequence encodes CASSFGLAGGYEQYF.

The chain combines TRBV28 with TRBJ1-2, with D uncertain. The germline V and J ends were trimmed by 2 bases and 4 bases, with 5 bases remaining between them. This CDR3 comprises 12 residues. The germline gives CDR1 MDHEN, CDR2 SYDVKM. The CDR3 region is CASSLRLYGYTF. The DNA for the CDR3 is TGTGCCAGCAGTTTAAGACTCTATGGCTACACCTTC.

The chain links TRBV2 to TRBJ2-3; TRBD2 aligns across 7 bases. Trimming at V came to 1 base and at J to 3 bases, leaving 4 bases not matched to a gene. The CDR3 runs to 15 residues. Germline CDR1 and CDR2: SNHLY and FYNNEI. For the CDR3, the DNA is TGTGCCAGCAGTGAAGGGAGGGAGGGAACAGATACGCAGTATTTT. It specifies CASSEGREGTDTQYF.

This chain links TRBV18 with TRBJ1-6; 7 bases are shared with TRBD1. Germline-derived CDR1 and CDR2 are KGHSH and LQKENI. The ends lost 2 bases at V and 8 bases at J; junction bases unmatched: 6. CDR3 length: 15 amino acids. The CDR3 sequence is CASSPMGQGDSPLHF. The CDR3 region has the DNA TGTGCCAGCTCACCAATGGGGCAGGGGGATTCACCCCTCCACTTT.

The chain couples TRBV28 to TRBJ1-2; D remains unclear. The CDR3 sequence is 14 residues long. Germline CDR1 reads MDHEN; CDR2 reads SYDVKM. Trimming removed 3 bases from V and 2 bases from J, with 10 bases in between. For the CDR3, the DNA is TGTGCCAGCAGTTTGCACAGATTAAACTATGGCTACACCTTC. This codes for CASSLHRLNYGYTF.

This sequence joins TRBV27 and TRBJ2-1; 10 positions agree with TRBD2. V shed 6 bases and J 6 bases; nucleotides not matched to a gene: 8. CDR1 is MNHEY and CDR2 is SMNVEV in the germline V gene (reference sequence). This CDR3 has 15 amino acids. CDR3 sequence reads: CASSSAGGLINEQFF. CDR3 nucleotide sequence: TGTGCCAGCAGCTCAGCGGGGGGGCTTATCAATGAGCAGTTCTTC.

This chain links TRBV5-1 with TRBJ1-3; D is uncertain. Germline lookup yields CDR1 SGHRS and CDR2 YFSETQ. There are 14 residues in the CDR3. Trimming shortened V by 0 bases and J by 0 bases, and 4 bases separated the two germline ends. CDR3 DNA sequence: TGCGCCAGCAGCTTGGGGAGCTCTGGAAACACCATATATTTT. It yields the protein CASSLGSSGNTIYF.

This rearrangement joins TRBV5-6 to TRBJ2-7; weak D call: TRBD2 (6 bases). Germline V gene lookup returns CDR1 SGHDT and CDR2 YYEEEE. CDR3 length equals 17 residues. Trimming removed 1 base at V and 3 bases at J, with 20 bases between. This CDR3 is CASSLTSFSVGYYEQYF. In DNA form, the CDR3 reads TGTGCCAGCAGCTTGACTAGCTTTTCAGTGGGGTACTACGAGCAGTACTTC.

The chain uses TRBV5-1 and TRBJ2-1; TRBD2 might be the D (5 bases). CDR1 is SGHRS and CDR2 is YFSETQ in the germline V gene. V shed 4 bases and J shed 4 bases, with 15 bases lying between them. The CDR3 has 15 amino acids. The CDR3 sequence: CASSLREPWYNEQFF. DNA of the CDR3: TGCGCCAGCAGCCTCCGGGAACCTTGGTACAATGAGCAGTTCTTC. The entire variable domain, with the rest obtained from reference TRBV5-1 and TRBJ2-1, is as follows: KAGVTQTPRYLIKTRGQQVTLSCSPISGHRSVSWYQQTPGQGLQFLFEYFSETQRNKGNFPGRFSGRQFSNSRSEMNVSTLELGDSALYLCASSLREPWYNEQFFGPGTRLTVL.

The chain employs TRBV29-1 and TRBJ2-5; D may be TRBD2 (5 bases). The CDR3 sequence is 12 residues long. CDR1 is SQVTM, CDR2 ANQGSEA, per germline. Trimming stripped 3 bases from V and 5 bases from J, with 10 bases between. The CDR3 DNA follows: TGCAGCGTTGAGGAGGATCGGGAGACCCAGTACTTC. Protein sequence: CSVEEDRETQYF.

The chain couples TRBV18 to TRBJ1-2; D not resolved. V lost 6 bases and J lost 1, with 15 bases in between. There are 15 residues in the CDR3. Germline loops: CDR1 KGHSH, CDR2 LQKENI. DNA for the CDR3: TGTGCCAGCTCTCGCGGTGCCGTGGGTAACTATGGCTACACCTTC. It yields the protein CASSRGAVGNYGYTF.

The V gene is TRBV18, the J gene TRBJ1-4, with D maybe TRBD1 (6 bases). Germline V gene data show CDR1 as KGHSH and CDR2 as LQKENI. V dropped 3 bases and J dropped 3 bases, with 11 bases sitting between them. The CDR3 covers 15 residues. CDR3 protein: CASSPLTGPNEKLFF. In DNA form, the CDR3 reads TGTGCCAGCTCACCTCTTACAGGGCCTAATGAAAAACTGTTTTTT.

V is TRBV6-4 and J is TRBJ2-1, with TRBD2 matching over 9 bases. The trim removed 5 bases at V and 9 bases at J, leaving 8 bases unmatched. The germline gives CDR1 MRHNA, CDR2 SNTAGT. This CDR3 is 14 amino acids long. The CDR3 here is CASSWREGLGEQFF. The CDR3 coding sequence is TGTGCCAGCAGTTGGCGGGAGGGCCTTGGTGAGCAGTTCTTC.